Shown below are 27 T cell receptor beta chains from a single sample sequenced in a study of lung T cells in sarcoidosis with Löfgren's syndrome. TCRdb passed the reads through MiXCR, listing each CDR3 protein once. Among about 9,400 distinct CDR3 sequences listed, nearly 20% were seen once. Sequenced: CD4+ T cells from bronchoalveolar lavage. The receptors come from a human donor with sarcoidosis (Löfgren's syndrome or another form), or a control subject (not recorded which).

The chain carries TRBV30 and TRBJ2-7; 11 bases agree with TRBD1. The length of the CDR3 is 16 residues. The trim removed 1 base at V and 6 bases at J, leaving 11 bases unmatched. Germline CDR1 GTSNPN, CDR2 SVGIG (reference sequence). In nucleotides, the CDR3 is TGTGCCTGGAGTGCCGCTGGACAGGGGGCTTCCCTCGAGCAGTACTTC. Translating it yields CAWSAAGQGASLEQYF.

By sample share, this clonotype is medium-sized. The V gene is TRBV12-3 or TRBV12-4, the J gene TRBJ2-5; D unresolved. The V end was cut by 5 bases, the J end by 3 bases, with 25 bases between. The length of the CDR3 is 18 residues. CDR3 region: CASSKDIRGLSLKETQYF. The DNA for the CDR3 is TGTGCCAGCAGTAAAGATATCAGAGGTTTAAGTTTGAAAGAGACCCAGTACTTC.

By share, this clonotype counts as medium-sized. The chain uses TRBV20-1 and TRBJ1-1; tentatively, D is TRBD1 (5 bases). Germline V gene data show CDR1 as DFQATT and CDR2 as SNEGSKA (reference sequence). The CDR3 loop spans 12 amino acids. Deletions cut 2 bases from V and 1 base from J, with 5 bases between. CDR3 in amino acids: CSARQGNTEAFF. The CDR3 DNA follows: TGCAGTGCTAGACAGGGGAACACTGAAGCTTTCTTT.

This clonotype is categorized as large (0.1 to 1%). The chain uses TRBV6-1 and TRBJ2-5, with D unclear. V was cut by 4 bases and J by 3 bases, with 9 bases left in between. Germline lookup yields CDR1 MNHNS and CDR2 SASEGT. The CDR3 sequence is 13 residues long. CDR3 in amino acids: CASSGTRKETQYF. CDR3 in DNA: TGTGCCAGCAGTGGCACCCGGAAAGAGACCCAGTACTTC.

This clonotype was observed many times. J is TRBJ1-1 and V is TRBV20-1; 9 bases are a match to TRBD1. V dropped 3 bases and J dropped 1; count of bases not matched to a gene: 9. The germline V gene encodes CDR1 DFQATT and CDR2 SNEGSKA (reference sequence). The CDR3 is 16 residues long. The chain's CDR3 is CSASFPYRGRNTEAFF. DNA of the CDR3: TGCAGTGCTAGTTTCCCTTACAGGGGGCGGAACACTGAAGCTTTCTTT.

This clonotype is deemed medium-sized. The genes are TRBV6-6 and TRBJ2-4; 7 positions agree with TRBD1. V shed 2 bases and J 3 bases; nucleotides not matched to a gene: 4. Germline loops: CDR1 MNHNY, CDR2 SVGAGI (reference sequence). The CDR3 runs 15 residues. The CDR3 is CASSYEGAGKNIQYF. In nucleotides, the CDR3 is TGTGCCAGCAGTTACGAGGGGGCGGGCAAAAACATTCAGTACTTC.

This clonotype came up many times. CDR3: CSARRGQGDEKLFF. The CDR3 bases are TGCAGTGCTAGAAGAGGACAGGGAGATGAAAAACTGTTTTTT. This chain uses TRBV20-1 with TRBJ1-4, with 8 nucleotides matching TRBD1. This CDR3 spans 14 amino acids. The germline V gene has CDR1 DFQATT and CDR2 SNEGSKA (reference sequence). J lost 6 bases, V lost 2 bases, and 5 bases had no gene match.

This clonotype was found many times. This chain connects TRBV12-3 or TRBV12-4 to TRBJ2-5; 7 bases agree with TRBD2. The CDR3 runs to 17 residues. V trimming: 5 bases; J trimming: 1 base; junction bases outside the gene matches: 13. CDR3 residues: CASSLSAGRGFQETQYF. CDR3 bases: TGTGCCAGCAGTCTCAGCGCGGGGCGGGGGTTCCAAGAGACCCAGTACTTC.

This clonotype was found once. A much larger clone lies one base from this, so it may be a read error. V and J are TRBV9 and TRBJ2-2, with D possibly being TRBD2 (5 bases). CDR3 length: 17 residues. The germline gives CDR1 SGDLS, CDR2 YYNGEE. The CDR3 DNA reads as TGTGCCAGCAGCGTAGGGCCCCATAACGCGAACACCGGGAAGCTGTTTTTT. It encodes CASSVGPHNANTGKLFF.

On this clonotype: A junction boundary mismatches the germline segment, possibly from a read error. V and J are TRBV24-1 and TRBJ1-2; no definite D call. Germline values: CDR1 KGHDR, CDR2 SFDVKD. The CDR3 covers 16 residues. The CDR3 here is CATSAQPGSSIHGCTF. CDR3 DNA: TGTGCCACCAGTGCCCAACCCGGCAGTTCTATCCATGGCTGCACCTTC.

This clonotype was counted ten times or more. The rearrangement links TRBV18 to TRBJ2-1; D not resolved. This CDR3 is built from 11 residues. The germline V gene encodes CDR1 KGHSH and CDR2 LQKENI. The V end lost 1 base, the J end lost 10 bases, and 5 bases lay between the germline ends. The CDR3, as DNA: TGTGCCAGCTCACCACGAGAAGAGCAGTTCTTC. Protein sequence: CASSPREEQFF.

This rearrangement joins TRBV7-7 to TRBJ1-3; a possible D gene is TRBD1 (5 bases). Per germline, CDR1 SSHAT and CDR2 FNYEAQ (reference sequence). Trimming cost V 5 bases and J 0 bases, with 14 bases left between them. The CDR3 runs to 16 residues. Written as DNA, the CDR3 is TGTGCCAGCAGCCCGACGGGGCCCTCCTCTGGAAACACCATATATTTT. It codes for CASSPTGPSSGNTIYF.

In this sample, this clonotype turned up once. One end of the junction is discordant with germline, which a read error may explain. The chain employs TRBV11-2 and TRBJ2-2, with TRBD2 matching 7 bases. The germline V gene encodes CDR1 SGHAT and CDR2 FQNNGV. This CDR3 has 15 residues. The CDR3 DNA is TGCGCCAGCAGCCGTAGCGGGCAGAACACCAGGGAGCTGTTTTTT. This gives the protein CASSRSGQNTRELFF.

In the case of this clonotype: At one end, the junction sequence differs from germline, possibly due to a read error. The V and J genes are TRBV6-5 and TRBJ2-1, with D possibly called TRBD1 or TRBD2 (6 bases each). CDR3 size: 17 residues. The germline V gene has CDR1 MNHEY and CDR2 SVGAGI. The CDR3 DNA follows: TGTACCAGCAGTGAGACTGCGGGACACAGCTCCTACAGTGAGCAGTTCTTC. Protein product: CTSSETAGHSSYSEQFF.

This clonotype occurred once. A read error may explain this, as a much larger clone is one base away. J is TRBJ2-7 and V is TRBV6-1; 7 bases fit TRBD2. This CDR3 contains 13 residues. The germline gives CDR1 MNHNS, CDR2 SASEGT. CDR3 loop: CTSESSGIYEQYF. In DNA, the CDR3 is TGTACCAGCGAGTCTAGCGGAATCTACGAGCAGTACTTC.

This clonotype was seen repeatedly, ten times or more. The rearrangement joins TRBV12-3 or TRBV12-4 to TRBJ1-2, with D perhaps matching TRBD1 (5 bases). Deletions cut 5 bases from V and 1 base from J, with 11 bases between. This CDR3 contains 14 residues. The CDR3 DNA reads TGTGCCAGCAGTCACTGGCAGGGTAACTATGGCTACACCTTC. Protein product: CASSHWQGNYGYTF.

This rearrangement joins TRBV4-2 to TRBJ2-1, with D possibly TRBD1 on 5 matching bases. The V gene's germline CDR1 is LGHNA and CDR2 YNFKEQ. The CDR3 totals 17 residues. The V and J ends lost 1 base and 4 bases respectively, with 17 bases between them. The DNA of the CDR3 is TGTGCCAGCAGCCAAGGTTATACAGGTGCAGTGTACAATGAGCAGTTCTTC. This gives the protein CASSQGYTGAVYNEQFF.

This clonotype was detected ten times or more. The V and J genes are TRBV7-8 and TRBJ2-7, with D unclear. Germline V gene sequence: CDR1 SGHVS, CDR2 FQNEAQ. Trimming cost V 1 base and J 3 bases, with 10 bases left between them. The CDR3 contains 14 residues. CDR3 in amino acids: CASSLGRVNYEQYF. CDR3 coding DNA: TGTGCCAGCAGCTTAGGTAGGGTTAACTACGAGCAGTACTTC.

Concerning this clonotype: A much larger clone is a single base away; this may be a read error. In this CDR3 the conserved last residue, phenylalanine or tryptophan, is missing, so a read error is likely. V and J are TRBV29-1 and TRBJ2-7, with D uncertain. Trimming shortened V by 4 bases and J by 2 bases, and 9 bases separated the two germline ends. CDR1 and CDR2 from the germline V gene are SQVTM and ANQGSEA. This CDR3 region has 12 residues. The CDR3 sequence is CSVASLPYEQYL. In DNA form, the CDR3 reads TGCAGCGTTGCCAGTTTGCCCTACGAGCAGTACCTC.

This clonotype was found many times. The V call is TRBV4-2, the J call TRBJ2-1; D perhaps matches TRBD2 (5 bases). This CDR3 has 14 residues. Germline CDR1 is LGHNA and CDR2 is YNFKEQ. Trimming shortened V by 1 base and J by 1 base, and 5 bases separated the two germline ends. CDR3 protein: CASSQGTSYNEQFF. As DNA, the CDR3 is TGTGCCAGCAGCCAAGGGACTTCCTACAATGAGCAGTTCTTC.

In its sample, this clonotype was seen many times. The chain employs TRBV5-1 and TRBJ2-1, with 9 positions matching TRBD2. The CDR3 consists of 16 residues. Germline V lookup: CDR1 SGHRS, CDR2 YFSETQ. The ends lost 2 bases at V and 10 bases at J; junction bases unmatched: 13. The CDR3 region is CASSFLAGPSEGEQFF. Written as DNA, the CDR3 is TGCGCCAGCAGCTTTCTAGCGGGACCATCTGAAGGGGAGCAGTTCTTC.

On this clonotype itself: This could be a read error, since a much larger clone is one nucleotide away. This chain links TRBV2 with TRBJ2-4, with D maybe TRBD1 (5 bases). Trimming left V 4 bases short and J 6 bases short, with 16 bases between. Germline loops: CDR1 SNHLY, CDR2 FYNNEI. The CDR3 has 15 amino acids. Here the CDR3 DNA reads TGTGCCAGCAGTGTTGAGACAGAGGACCGAAACATTCAGTACTTC. It translates to CASSVETEDRNIQYF.

In its sample, this clonotype was seen many times. The chain has TRBV24-1 and TRBJ1-2; D not certain. Between the trimmed V and J ends, which lost 2 bases and 2 bases, there was a span of 8 bases. Per the germline V gene, CDR1 is KGHDR and CDR2 is SFDVKD. There are 14 residues in the CDR3. The chain's CDR3 is CATSDSRTNYGYTF. As DNA, the CDR3 is TGTGCCACCAGTGATTCACGGACCAACTATGGCTACACCTTC.

This clonotype was seen at least ten times. This chain links TRBV19 with TRBJ1-5, with 7 bases fitting TRBD1. The J segment lost 5 bases and the V segment lost 5 bases, leaving 3 bases of the junction unmatched. The CDR3 covers 13 residues. The V gene's germline CDR1 is LNHDA and CDR2 SQIVND (reference sequence). This chain's CDR3 is CASSRTGHQPQHF. The CDR3, as DNA: TGTGCCAGTAGTCGGACAGGCCATCAGCCCCAGCATTTT.

Comment on this clonotype: With a much larger clone just one base away, this may be a read error. The chain couples TRBV7-9 to TRBJ2-3, with D maybe TRBD1 (7 bases). Looked up from germline, CDR1 is SEHNR and CDR2 is FQNEAQ (reference sequence). This CDR3 region has 14 residues. Trimming took 9 bases from V and 1 from J, leaving 14 bases between them. The CDR3 coding sequence is TGTGCCAGTCAGCAGGGGGGCGGCACAGATACGCAGTATTTT. This codes for CASQQGGGTDTQYF.

Many counts were recorded for this clonotype. This chain connects TRBV12-3 or TRBV12-4 to TRBJ2-7; D assignment may be TRBD1 or TRBD2 (5 bases each). This CDR3 spans 11 amino acids. The V and J ends lost 6 bases and 9 bases respectively, with 12 bases between them. The chain's CDR3 is CASRGVAGQYF. The DNA for the CDR3 is TGTGCCAGCAGGGGGGTTGCAGGGCAGTACTTC.

Comment on this clonotype: A much more abundant neighbour one base away suggests this may be a read error. The chain carries TRBV29-1 and TRBJ2-7, with D possibly being TRBD2 (5 bases). The CDR3 covers 10 residues. Germline V gives CDR1 SQVTM, CDR2 ANQGSEA. CDR3 DNA sequence: TGCAGCGCCGGGGATTACGAGCAGCACTTC. This translates into CSAGDYEQHF.